One sample yielded the 26 T cell receptor beta chains listed below, sequenced in a study of cytomegalovirus exposure and HLA in healthy donors. PCR was performed using 60 Vbeta and 13 Jbeta primers. Profiled with immunoSEQ multiplex PCR; TCRdb holds only in-frame clones, not every one. The repertoire holds 55,000 to 80,000 clones, with roughly 87% as singletons. The sequenced sample was PBMCs. These TCRs come from a female donor in good health and CMV-seronegative.

Only a few counts were recorded for this clone. The chain has TRBV27 and TRBJ2-5; TRBD2 matches at 7 bases. The CDR3 is made up of 15 amino acids. Trimming at V came to 5 bases and at J to 4 bases, leaving 10 bases not matched to a gene. Per germline, CDR1 MNHEY and CDR2 SMNVEV (reference sequence). Here the CDR3 DNA reads TGTGCCAGCAGTCCATACGGGGGAGGGCGAGAGACCCAGTACTTC. Translation gives CASSPYGGGRETQYF.

This chain links TRBV7-6 with TRBJ2-1; a weak D match, TRBD2 (6 bases). Germline V gene sequence: CDR1 SGHVS, CDR2 FNYEAQ. This CDR3 contains 13 residues. V was shortened by 1 base and J by 7 bases, with 8 bases between the two germline ends. CDR3 in amino acids: CASSLGGRNEQFF. CDR3 nucleotides: TGTGCCAGCAGCTTAGGGGGGAGGAATGAGCAGTTCTTC.

The J gene is TRBJ1-5, the V gene TRBV19; TRBD1 is a possible D gene (5 bases). This CDR3 contains 15 residues. Looked up from germline, CDR1 is LNHDA and CDR2 is SQIVND (reference sequence). V was shortened by 9 bases and J by 2 bases, with 17 bases between the two germline ends. CDR3 in DNA: TGTGCCAGCTCCTTCGGGGGTGGGGGCAATCAGCCCCAGCATTTT. This translates into CASSFGGGGNQPQHF.

A word on this clone: The junction and the germline gene differ at one end; a read error may be behind it. This chain uses TRBV10-1 with TRBJ1-1; TRBD1 matches at 7 bases. Germline loops: CDR1 WNHNN, CDR2 SYGVQD (reference sequence). The CDR3 contains 15 residues. The CDR3 nucleotides are TGCGCCAGCAGTGAGTCGAAGACAGGGAACGCTGAAGCTTTCTTT. Translated, it gives CASSESKTGNAEAFF.

This chain connects TRBV6-5 to TRBJ1-4, with a possible D match to TRBD1 (6 bases). Germline CDR1 reads MNHEY; CDR2 reads SVGAGI. The CDR3 consists of 15 residues. The ends were cut back, 0 bases at V and 4 bases at J, with 9 bases in the middle. CDR3 protein: CASSYSGHSNEKLFF. CDR3 sequence (DNA): TGTGCCAGCAGTTACTCGGGACACAGTAATGAAAAACTGTTTTTT.

The rearrangement links TRBV5-1 to TRBJ2-3; 7 nucleotides align to TRBD2. V gave up 5 bases and J gave up 1 base; unmatched junction bases: 7. From germline, CDR1 is SGHRS and CDR2 YFSETQ. CDR3 size: 15 residues. CDR3 sequence (DNA): TGCGCCAGCAGTGGGGGAGCGGGGCGCACAGATACGCAGTATTTT. Protein product: CASSGGAGRTDTQYF. The entire variable domain, with the rest obtained from reference TRBV5-1 and TRBJ2-3, is as follows: KAGVTQTPRYLIKTRGQQVTLSCSPISGHRSVSWYQQTPGQGLQFLFEYFSETQRNKGNFPGRFSGRQFSNSRSEMNVSTLELGDSALYLCASSGGAGRTDTQYFGPGTRLTVL.

This clone has only one observation. The rearrangement joins TRBV4-1 to TRBJ2-3; no definite D call. The CDR3 has 15 residues. Germline CDR1 reads MGHRA; CDR2 reads YSYEKL. Trimming shortened V by 4 bases and J by 1 base, and 12 bases separated the two germline ends. CDR3 nucleotides: TGCGCCAGCAGCCCGTTGATACGGGGCACAGATACGCAGTATTTT. This sequence encodes CASSPLIRGTDTQYF.

This clone was counted only a few times. This chain joins TRBV7-8 and TRBJ2-7; tentatively, D is TRBD1 (6 bases). There are 14 residues in the CDR3. CDR1 and CDR2 (germline): SGHVS, FQNEAQ. The V gene lost 1 base and the J gene lost 1 base, with 8 bases spanning the gap. Written as DNA, the CDR3 is TGTGCCAGCAGCTTAGGACAGGCTTCCTACGAGCAGTACTTC. As protein: CASSLGQASYEQYF.

The rearrangement joins TRBV7-6 to TRBJ1-4; 7 positions agree with TRBD1. There are 14 residues in the CDR3. Looked up from germline, CDR1 is SGHVS and CDR2 is FNYEAQ. J lost 8 bases, V lost 7 bases, and 10 bases had no gene match. In DNA form, the CDR3 reads TGTGCCAGCATCTCGACAGGGCTGAGAGAAAAACTGTTTTTT. Its translation: CASISTGLREKLFF.

This clone showed up just a few times. This chain uses TRBV11-3 with TRBJ2-7, with D perhaps matching TRBD1 (5 bases). Germline CDR1 and CDR2: SGHNT and YENEEA. The CDR3 covers 14 residues. V was clipped by 1 base and J by 3 bases, with 10 bases between them. CDR3 region: CASSLASQGYEQYF. The DNA for the CDR3 is TGTGCCAGCAGCTTAGCTTCCCAGGGCTACGAGCAGTACTTC.

V and J are TRBV6-6 and TRBJ1-5; a possible D gene is TRBD1 (5 bases). V was shortened by 7 bases and J by 6 bases, with 19 bases between the two germline ends. The germline CDR1 and CDR2 sequences are MNHNY and SVGAGI (reference sequence). This CDR3 has 15 amino acids. The DNA of the CDR3 is TGTGCCAGCATCTCCAGAAGTGGGGCCGGTCAGCCCCAGCATTTT. Residues: CASISRSGAGQPQHF.

The rearrangement links TRBV6-1 to TRBJ1-4; 9 bases line up with TRBD1. The CDR3 loop spans 14 amino acids. Germline V lookup: CDR1 MNHNS, CDR2 SASEGT. V was clipped by 5 bases and J by 4 bases; unmatched bases: 2. CDR3 region: CASSTDRGNEKLFF. CDR3 nucleotide sequence: TGTGCCAGCAGTACGGACAGGGGTAATGAAAAACTGTTTTTT.

The rearrangement uses TRBV9 and TRBJ2-3; tentatively, D is TRBD1 (6 bases). This CDR3 region has 13 residues. The germline V gene has CDR1 SGDLS and CDR2 YYNGEE. Trimming cost V 4 bases and J 3 bases, with 9 bases left between them. The DNA for the CDR3 is TGTGCCAGCAGCTTAAGGGGGACAGATACGCAGTATTTT. Protein sequence: CASSLRGTDTQYF.

The chain joins TRBV23-1 to TRBJ1-6; D gene unclear. TRBV23-1 is flagged as an ORF with uncertain function. The CDR3 sequence is 16 residues long. V was trimmed by 2 bases and J by 1 base, leaving 9 bases between them. The CDR3 loop is CASSQIAGSYNSPLHF. DNA of the CDR3: TGCGCCAGCAGTCAAATAGCGGGGTCCTATAATTCACCCCTCCACTTT.

The V and J genes are TRBV5-1 and TRBJ2-1; TRBD1 is a possible D gene (5 bases). The CDR3 runs to 15 residues. V was cut by 0 bases and J by 7 bases, with 14 bases left in between. Germline V gene lookup returns CDR1 SGHRS and CDR2 YFSETQ. CDR3 coding DNA: TGCGCCAGCAGCTTGGGTGGGGCGCCTCAAAATGAGCAGTTCTTC. Its translation is CASSLGGAPQNEQFF.

The chain joins TRBV7-9 to TRBJ1-1; 10 bases line up with TRBD1. CDR3 length: 15 amino acids. V gave up 5 bases and J gave up 5 bases; unmatched junction bases: 8. Germline lookup yields CDR1 SEHNR and CDR2 FQNEAQ (reference sequence). CDR3 in amino acids: CASSPGQGGWTEAFF. The DNA for the CDR3 is TGTGCCAGCAGCCCCGGACAGGGGGGGTGGACTGAAGCTTTCTTT.

This clone has a handful of counts. The chain has TRBV7-8 and TRBJ1-5; D is perhaps TRBD1 (6 bases). The V gene lost 5 bases and the J gene lost 7 bases, with 18 bases spanning the gap. The germline V gene has CDR1 SGHVS and CDR2 FQNEAQ. The CDR3 has 15 amino acids. The CDR3: CASSPYQGPSQPQHF. Written as DNA, the CDR3 is TGTGCCAGCAGCCCATACCAGGGGCCGAGCCAGCCCCAGCATTTT. Using reference TRBV7-8 and TRBJ1-5 for the parts outside the CDR3, the full variable domain is GAGVSQSPRYKVAKRGQDVALRCDPISGHVSLFWYQQALGQGPEFLTYFQNEAQLDKSGLPSDRFFAERPEGSVSTLKIQRTQQEDSAVYLCASSPYQGPSQPQHFGDGTRLSIL.

The chain uses TRBV7-2 and TRBJ2-1; D is unclear. CDR1 and CDR2 from the germline V gene are SGHTA and FQGNSA. The CDR3 is 13 amino acids. The germline V and J ends were trimmed by 5 bases and 8 bases, with 13 bases remaining between them. The CDR3 loop reads CASSPSPQDEQFF. The CDR3 DNA is TGTGCCAGCAGCCCCAGCCCCCAGGATGAGCAGTTCTTC.

The chain joins TRBV6-5 to TRBJ2-7, with D maybe TRBD2 (6 bases). This CDR3 comprises 13 residues. Germline CDR1 reads MNHEY; CDR2 reads SVGAGI. Trimming removed 9 bases from V and 3 bases from J, with 15 bases in between. DNA of the CDR3: TGTGCCAGTCGACGGGAGAGGGGCTACGAGCAGTACTTC. It translates to CASRRERGYEQYF.

The chain couples TRBV4-1 to TRBJ2-2; 8 nucleotides match TRBD2. Trimming at V came to 4 bases and at J to 2 bases, leaving 6 bases not matched to a gene. CDR1 and CDR2 (germline): MGHRA, YSYEKL. The CDR3 runs to 16 residues. This CDR3 is CASSPASGPNTGELFF. CDR3 nucleotide sequence: TGCGCCAGCAGCCCTGCTAGCGGGCCAAACACCGGGGAGCTGTTTTTT.

The chain links TRBV5-8 to TRBJ2-6; D uncertain. The ends were cut back, 4 bases at V and 1 base at J, with 3 bases in the middle. Germline CDR1 is SGHTS and CDR2 is YDEGEE. This CDR3 spans 13 amino acids. CDR3 amino acids: CASSPSGANVLTF. The CDR3 nucleotides are TGTGCCAGCAGCCCGTCTGGGGCCAACGTCCTGACTTTC. The variable domain in full, with the rest retrieved from reference TRBV5-8 and TRBJ2-6, is EAGVTQSPTHLIKTRGQQATLRCSPISGHTSVYWYQQALGLGLQFLLWYDEGEERNRGNFPPRFSGRQFPNYSSELNVNALELEDSALYLCASSPSGANVLTFGAGSRLTVL.

The chain recombines TRBV5-1 with TRBJ2-7; D may be TRBD1 (6 bases). This CDR3 is built from 14 residues. CDR1 is SGHRS and CDR2 is YFSETQ in the germline V gene. Trimming removed 4 bases at V and 0 bases at J, with 11 bases between. As DNA, the CDR3 is TGCGCCAGCAGCGTAACAGGGAGCTCCTACGAGCAGTACTTC. Translation: CASSVTGSSYEQYF.

The chain joins TRBV7-2 to TRBJ2-7; D is possibly TRBD1 (5 bases). The CDR3 sequence is 15 residues long. The germline V gene encodes CDR1 SGHTA and CDR2 FQGNSA. Trimming cost V 1 base and J 6 bases, with 16 bases left between them. CDR3 protein: CASSLDHSDTSEQYF. The CDR3 nucleotides are TGTGCCAGCAGCTTAGATCATTCGGACACCTCCGAGCAGTACTTC.

There are a few counts of this clone. The chain uses TRBV5-4 and TRBJ1-1; possibly TRBD1 for D (5 bases). Germline V gene data show CDR1 as SGHNT and CDR2 as YYREEE (reference sequence). Trimming stripped 2 bases from V and 10 bases from J, with 15 bases between. The CDR3 length is 13 residues. DNA for the CDR3: TGTGCCAGCAGCTTTGCGGAGGGGTTGGGAGCTTTCTTT. Translation gives CASSFAEGLGAFF. Looking up the rest from reference TRBV5-4 and TRBJ1-1 gives the full variable domain: ETGVTQSPTHLIKTRGQQVTLRCSSQSGHNTVSWYQQALGQGPQFIFQYYREEENGRGNFPPRFSGLQFPNYSSELNVNALELDDSALYLCASSFAEGLGAFFGQGTRLTVV.

The chain joins TRBV27 to TRBJ2-1; TRBD1 is a possible D gene (6 bases). V was shortened by 5 bases and J by 3 bases, with 11 bases between the two germline ends. Germline CDR1 and CDR2: MNHEY and SMNVEV (reference sequence). The CDR3 length is 14 residues. In DNA form, the CDR3 reads TGTGCCAGCAGTCTCTCAGGGGACTACAATGAGCAGTTCTTC. Its translation: CASSLSGDYNEQFF.

The chain's CDR3 is CASTGTYSYEQYF. The CDR3, as DNA: TGTGCCAGCACCGGGACTTACTCCTACGAGCAGTACTTC. The chain links TRBV7-9 to TRBJ2-7; D perhaps matches TRBD2 (6 bases). The V end was cut by 7 bases, the J end by 0 bases, with 10 bases between. Germline V gives CDR1 SEHNR, CDR2 FQNEAQ (reference sequence). This CDR3 has 13 amino acids. The full variable domain, completed using reference TRBV7-9 and TRBJ2-7, is DTGVSQNPRHKITKRGQNVTFRCDPISEHNRLYWYRQTLGQGPEFLTYFQNEAQLEKSRLLSDRFSAERPKGSFSTLEIQRTEQGDSAMYLCASTGTYSYEQYFGPGTRLTVT.